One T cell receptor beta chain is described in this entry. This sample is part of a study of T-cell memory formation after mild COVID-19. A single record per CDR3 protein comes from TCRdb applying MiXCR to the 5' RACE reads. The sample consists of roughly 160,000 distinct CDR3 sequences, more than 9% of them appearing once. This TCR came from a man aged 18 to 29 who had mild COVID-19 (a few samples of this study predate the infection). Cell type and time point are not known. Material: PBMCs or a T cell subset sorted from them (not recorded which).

The DNA for the CDR3 is TGTGCTAGTGGTTTGGAGATGGCAGATGGACAGGGCTATGGCTACACCTTC. Protein product: CASGLEMADGQGYGYTF. V and J are TRBV12-5 and TRBJ1-2; 8 bases are a match to TRBD1. V was pared by 1 base and J by 4 bases, with 11 bases of the junction left unmatched. The CDR3 spans 17 residues. Per germline, CDR1 LGHNT and CDR2 FRNRAP.